Each of the 16 T cell receptor beta chains below was sequenced from the same sample in a study of long-term antiretroviral therapy in people with HIV. A v3.0 immunoSEQ assay was performed at survey level. Here immunoSEQ multiplex PCR was the method, and the copy in TCRdb shows in-frame clones only, minus some. The table lists around 30,000 clones, 85% of them singletons. The material sequenced was unsorted PBMCs, taken 2.3 years after starting antiretroviral therapy. These receptors originate from a man aged 40-49 years with HIV.

The J gene is TRBJ1-3, the V gene TRBV5-1; tentative D call: TRBD1 (5 bases). The CDR3 contains 16 residues. V lost 2 bases and J lost 0, with 12 bases in between. Per the germline V gene, CDR1 is SGHRS and CDR2 is YFSETQ. CDR3 in amino acids: CASSFDATDSGNTIYF. CDR3 in DNA: TGCGCCAGCAGCTTTGATGCGACAGACTCTGGAAACACCATATATTTT. The full variable domain, with the rest looked up from reference TRBV5-1 and TRBJ1-3, is KAGVTQTPRYLIKTRGQQVTLSCSPISGHRSVSWYQQTPGQGLQFLFEYFSETQRNKGNFPGRFSGRQFSNSRSEMNVSTLELGDSALYLCASSFDATDSGNTIYFGEGSWLTVV.

The chain uses TRBV25-1 and TRBJ1-3; D might be TRBD1 (6 bases). From germline, CDR1 is MGHDK and CDR2 SYGVNS. V was pared by 0 bases and J by 4 bases, with 10 bases between. This CDR3 is built from 15 residues. The CDR3 loop is CASSEYFQGGNTIYF. In DNA form, the CDR3 reads TGTGCCAGCAGTGAATACTTCCAGGGGGGAAACACCATATATTTT.

The V call is TRBV5-1, the J call TRBJ2-2, with unresolved D. This CDR3 comprises 17 residues. Per the germline V gene, CDR1 is SGHRS and CDR2 is YFSETQ. The V end was cut by 0 bases, the J end by 4 bases, with 16 bases between. In nucleotides, the CDR3 is TGCGCCAGCAGCTTGGTGCCATCCCGCCAGGTCACCGGGGAGCTGTTTTTT. Residues: CASSLVPSRQVTGELFF.

The chain recombines TRBV19 with TRBJ1-3; 9 bases fit TRBD1. The CDR3 runs 16 residues. Looked up from germline, CDR1 is LNHDA and CDR2 is SQIVND (reference sequence). J gave up 0 bases and V 5 bases, and 5 bases lay outside the gene matches. This chain's CDR3 is CASSRGTGSSGNTIYF. The CDR3 nucleotides are TGTGCCAGTAGTCGCGGGACAGGGTCCTCTGGAAACACCATATATTTT.

The chain has TRBV4-1 and TRBJ2-2; 10 bases agree with TRBD2. J lost 1 base, V lost 1 base, and 0 bases had no gene match. CDR1 is MGHRA, CDR2 YSYEKL, per germline. There are 16 residues in the CDR3. In nucleotides, the CDR3 is TGCGCCAGCAGCCAAGGACTAGCGGGGAACACCGGGGAGCTGTTTTTT. Protein sequence: CASSQGLAGNTGELFF.

This chain joins TRBV6-1 and TRBJ2-1; possibly TRBD2 for D (6 bases). The V gene lost 0 bases and the J gene lost 4 bases, with 16 bases spanning the gap. Germline V gene sequence: CDR1 MNHNS, CDR2 SASEGT. The CDR3 length is 17 residues. The CDR3 sequence is CASSEAVEGPHYNEQFF. CDR3 bases: TGTGCCAGCAGTGAAGCGGTGGAGGGGCCGCATTACAATGAGCAGTTCTTC.

The chain uses TRBV6-5 and TRBJ1-4; D unclear. The CDR3 has 14 residues. Germline V CDR1 and CDR2: MNHEY, SVGAGI. V lost 0 bases and J lost 4, with 6 bases in between. CDR3 residues: CASSYSGFNEKLFF. The CDR3 DNA sequence: TGTGCCAGCAGTTACTCCGGATTTAATGAAAAACTGTTTTTT.

The J gene is TRBJ2-1, the V gene TRBV19; TRBD1 agrees at 7 bases. The CDR3 length is 12 residues. V gave up 8 bases and J gave up 14 bases; unmatched junction bases: 12. Germline V lookup: CDR1 LNHDA, CDR2 SQIVND (reference sequence). The CDR3: CASGQDRRVEFF. CDR3 in DNA: TGTGCCAGTGGACAGGATCGGCGGGTCGAGTTCTTC. The whole variable domain, remainder taken from reference TRBV19 and TRBJ2-1, is DGGITQSPKYLFRKEGQNVTLSCEQNLNHDAMYWYRQDPGQGLRLIYYSQIVNDFQKGDIAEGYSVSREKKESFPLTVTSAQKNPTAFYLCASGQDRRVEFFGPGTRLTVL.

The count of this clone is one. CDR3 DNA sequence: TGTGCCAGCAGCTTAGGCGGGGGGCGCTCCTACAATGAGCAGTTCTTC. Translating gives CASSLGGGRSYNEQFF. This chain joins TRBV13 and TRBJ2-1; a weak D match, TRBD2 (7 bases). Germline V lookup: CDR1 PRHDT, CDR2 FYEKMQ (reference sequence). This CDR3 has 16 amino acids. V lost 0 bases and J lost 0, with 9 bases in between.

The V and J genes are TRBV5-6 and TRBJ2-7; no definite D call. Germline lookup yields CDR1 SGHDT and CDR2 YYEEEE. The CDR3 length is 14 residues. V was shortened by 3 bases and J by 0 bases, with 10 bases between the two germline ends. The CDR3: CASSYPLSSYEQYF. The CDR3 coding sequence is TGTGCCAGCAGCTACCCCCTCAGCTCCTACGAGCAGTACTTC.

The V gene is TRBV9, the J gene TRBJ2-2; 10 bases are shared with TRBD2. With 0 bases clipped from V and 1 base from J, the junction kept 6 bases outside the gene matches. This CDR3 region has 18 residues. Germline loops: CDR1 SGDLS, CDR2 YYNGEE. The CDR3 nucleotides are TGTGCCAGCAGCGTAGCTATAGTAGCGGGAGGGAACACCGGGGAGCTGTTTTTT. Its protein is CASSVAIVAGGNTGELFF.

The V gene is TRBV19, the J gene TRBJ1-1; D is perhaps TRBD1 (5 bases). With 0 bases removed from V and 4 bases from J, the gap between germline ends came to 12 bases. The germline CDR1 and CDR2 sequences are LNHDA and SQIVND (reference sequence). The CDR3 consists of 15 residues. The DNA of the CDR3 is TGTGCCAGTAGTATAGATTCAGGGATTGTCACTGAAGCTTTCTTT. Translation gives CASSIDSGIVTEAFF.

This chain links TRBV7-9 with TRBJ2-7, with 10 bases lining up with TRBD1. The CDR3 spans 16 residues. J gave up 0 bases and V 3 bases, and 5 bases lay outside the gene matches. Per germline, CDR1 SEHNR and CDR2 FQNEAQ (reference sequence). Here the CDR3 DNA reads TGTGCCAGCAGCTTCTCCCGGGACAGGGGCTCCTACGAGCAGTACTTC. It encodes CASSFSRDRGSYEQYF. Based on the CDR3 plus reference TRBV7-9 and TRBJ2-7, the full variable domain is DTGVSQNPRHKITKRGQNVTFRCDPISEHNRLYWYRQTLGQGPEFLTYFQNEAQLEKSRLLSDRFSAERPKGSFSTLEIQRTEQGDSAMYLCASSFSRDRGSYEQYFGPGTRLTVT.

The chain couples TRBV11-2 to TRBJ1-4, with 8 bases fitting TRBD1. CDR1 is SGHAT, CDR2 FQNNGV, per germline. The V segment lost 4 bases and the J segment 8 bases; nucleotides outside the gene matches: 9. The CDR3 covers 15 residues. DNA of the CDR3: TGTGCCAGCAGCTACACCGGGACAGGTGACGAAAAACTGTTTTTT. This translates into CASSYTGTGDEKLFF.

The V call is TRBV5-1, the J call TRBJ2-2; D unresolved. This CDR3 contains 13 residues. V was shortened by 3 bases and J by 3 bases, with 6 bases between the two germline ends. Germline CDR1 and CDR2: SGHRS and YFSETQ. The CDR3 region is CASSSEYTGELFF. CDR3 DNA sequence: TGCGCCAGCAGCTCCGAATACACCGGGGAGCTGTTTTTT.

The genes are TRBV28 and TRBJ2-3; perhaps D is TRBD1 or TRBD2 (5 bases each). The CDR3 has 16 residues. Trimming removed 5 bases from V and 0 bases from J, with 15 bases in between. From germline, CDR1 is MDHEN and CDR2 SYDVKM. Here the CDR3 DNA reads TGTGCCAGCAGTACTCGTCGGGGCGGGAGCACAGATACGCAGTATTTT. Residues: CASSTRRGGSTDTQYF.